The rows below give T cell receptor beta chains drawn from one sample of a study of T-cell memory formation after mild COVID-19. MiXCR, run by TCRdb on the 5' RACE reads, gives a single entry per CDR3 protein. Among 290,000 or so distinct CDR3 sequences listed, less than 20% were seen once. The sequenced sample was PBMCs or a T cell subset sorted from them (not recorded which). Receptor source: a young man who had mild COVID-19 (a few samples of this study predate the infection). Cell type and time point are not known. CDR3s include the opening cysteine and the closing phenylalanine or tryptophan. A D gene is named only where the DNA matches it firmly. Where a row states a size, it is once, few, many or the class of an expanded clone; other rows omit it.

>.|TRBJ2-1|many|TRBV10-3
CAISEPESQGYKQFF
TGTGCCATCAGTGAGCCGGAGTCCCAGGGGTATAAGCAGTTCTTC
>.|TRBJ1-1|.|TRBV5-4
CASSFWGTEAFF
TGTGCCAGCAGCTTTTGGGGGACTGAAGCTTTCTTT
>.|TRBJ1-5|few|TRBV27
CASSLRSEYQPQHF
TGTGCCAGCAGTTTGAGGAGTGAATATCAGCCCCAGCATTTT
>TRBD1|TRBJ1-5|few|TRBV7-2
CASSSRDSYQPQHF
TGTGCCAGCAGTTCCCGGGACAGCTATCAGCCCCAGCATTTT
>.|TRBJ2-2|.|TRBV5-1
CASRDTDTGELFF
TGCGCCAGCCGGGACACTGACACCGGGGAGCTGTTTTTT
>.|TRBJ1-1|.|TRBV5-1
CASSFTLMNTEAFF
TGCGCCAGCAGCTTTACCCTCATGAACACTGAAGCTTTCTTT
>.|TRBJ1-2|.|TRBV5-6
CASSLHGRAGYTF
TGTGCCAGCAGCTTGCACGGCAGGGCTGGCTACACCTTC
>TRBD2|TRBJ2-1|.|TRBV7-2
CASSFRGGAENEQFF
TGTGCCAGCAGCTTCCGCGGGGGGGCGGAAAATGAGCAGTTCTTC
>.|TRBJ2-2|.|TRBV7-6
CASSLEGENTGELFF
TGTGCCAGCAGCTTAGAGGGTGAAAACACCGGGGAGCTGTTTTTT
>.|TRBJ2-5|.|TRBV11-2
CASSARTGGLGETQYF
TGTGCCAGCAGCGCGCGGACGGGGGGCCTTGGCGAGACCCAGTACTTC
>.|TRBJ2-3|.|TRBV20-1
CSAEKDDWTTDTQYF
TGCAGTGCTGAAAAGGACGATTGGACAACAGATACGCAGTATTTT
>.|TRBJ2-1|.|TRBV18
CASSHTGTGEQFF
TGTGCCAGCTCACACACGGGGACCGGGGAGCAGTTCTTC
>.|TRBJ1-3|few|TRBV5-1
CASSPLWGNTIYF
TGCGCCAGCAGCCCCCTTTGGGGAAACACCATATATTTT
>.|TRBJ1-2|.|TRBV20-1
CSVGGGVIYGYTF
TGCAGTGTAGGCGGAGGGGTCATTTATGGCTACACCTTC
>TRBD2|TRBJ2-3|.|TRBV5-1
CASSVQRGANTDTQYF
TGCGCCAGCAGCGTACAGCGGGGGGCCAACACAGATACGCAGTATTTT
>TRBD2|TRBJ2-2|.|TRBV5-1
CASSLAVGGAGELFF
TGCGCCAGCAGCTTGGCAGTCGGGGGGGCCGGGGAGCTGTTTTTT
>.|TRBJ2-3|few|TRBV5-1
CASSLGLGTDTQYF
TGCGCCAGCAGCTTGGGCCTCGGCACAGATACGCAGTATTTT
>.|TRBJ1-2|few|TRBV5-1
CASSLGATTNYGYTF
TGCGCCAGCAGCTTGGGGGCAACAACTAACTATGGCTACACCTTC
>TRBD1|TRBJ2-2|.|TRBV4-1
CASSPQGQGTDGELFF
TGCGCCAGCAGCCCACAAGGACAGGGGACGGACGGGGAGCTGTTTTTT
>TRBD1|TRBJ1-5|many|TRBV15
CATSRDLETGGFPQHF
TGTGCCACCAGCAGAGATTTGGAGACAGGGGGCTTTCCCCAGCATTTT
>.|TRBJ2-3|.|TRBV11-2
CASHRDPPTDTQYF
TGTGCCAGCCACCGGGACCCCCCCACAGATACGCAGTATTTT
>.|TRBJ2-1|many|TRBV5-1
CASRPPGTRYNEQFF
TGCGCCAGCCGTCCCCCCGGGACAAGGTACAATGAGCAGTTCTTC
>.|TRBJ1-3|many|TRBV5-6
CASSVTGPTSGNTIYF
TGTGCCAGCAGCGTTACGGGACCGACCTCTGGAAACACCATATATTTT
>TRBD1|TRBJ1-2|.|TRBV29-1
CSVVETGRYGYTF
TGCAGCGTTGTCGAGACAGGGAGGTATGGCTACACCTTC
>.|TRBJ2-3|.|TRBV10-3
CAISGQSTDTQYF
TGTGCCATCAGTGGCCAGAGCACAGATACGCAGTATTTT
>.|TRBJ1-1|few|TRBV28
CASSRQFRSEAFF
TGTGCCAGCAGCAGACAGTTCCGAAGTGAAGCTTTCTTT
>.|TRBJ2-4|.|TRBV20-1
CSARGVGIAKNIQYF
TGCAGTGCTAGAGGGGTGGGGATAGCCAAAAACATTCAGTACTTC
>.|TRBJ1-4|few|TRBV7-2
CASSPRSGTNEKLFF
TGTGCCAGCAGCCCCCGGAGCGGAACTAATGAAAAACTGTTTTTT
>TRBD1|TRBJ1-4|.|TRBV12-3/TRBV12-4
CASRFDRATNEKLFF
TGTGCCAGCAGATTTGACAGGGCAACTAATGAAAAACTGTTTTTT
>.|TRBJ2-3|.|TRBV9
CASSVFQDTDTQYF
TGTGCCAGCAGCGTATTTCAGGACACAGATACGCAGTATTTT
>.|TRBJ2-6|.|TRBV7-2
CASSSNKISGANVLTF
TGTGCCAGCAGCTCTAATAAAATATCGGGGGCCAACGTCCTGACTTTC
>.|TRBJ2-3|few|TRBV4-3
CASSQEGRGPDTQYF
TGCGCCAGCAGCCAAGAAGGTCGGGGCCCAGATACGCAGTATTTT
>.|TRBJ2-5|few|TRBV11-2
CASSPPRGFDWETQYF
TGTGCCAGCAGCCCCCCCCGGGGCTTTGACTGGGAGACCCAGTACTTC
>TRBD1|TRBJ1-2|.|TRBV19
CASSSQGIYGYTF
TGTGCCAGTAGCTCACAGGGGATCTATGGCTACACCTTC
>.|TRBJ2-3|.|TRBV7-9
CASSFAPAWEQYF
TGTGCCAGCAGCTTTGCGCCGGCTTGGGAGCAGTATTTT
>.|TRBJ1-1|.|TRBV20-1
CSAYRQNTEAFF
TGCAGTGCTTACAGACAGAACACTGAAGCTTTCTTT
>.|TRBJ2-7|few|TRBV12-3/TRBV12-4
CAGGDRSYEQYF
TGTGCCGGAGGGGACAGATCCTACGAGCAGTACTTC
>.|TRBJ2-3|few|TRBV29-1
CSVDFQRTDTQYF
TGCAGCGTCGACTTCCAGAGGACAGATACGCAGTATTTT
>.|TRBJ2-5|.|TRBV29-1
CSVEGGRGRQETQYF
TGCAGCGTTGAAGGTGGCAGGGGGAGGCAAGAGACCCAGTACTTC
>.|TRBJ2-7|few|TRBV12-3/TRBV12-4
CASRGRGEQYF
TGTGCCAGCAGGGGCAGGGGTGAGCAGTACTTC
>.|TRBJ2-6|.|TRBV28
CASSYPNSGANVLTF
TGTGCCAGCAGTTACCCCAACTCTGGGGCCAACGTCCTGACTTTC
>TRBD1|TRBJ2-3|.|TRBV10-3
CAISGTGTGGWTDTQYF
TGTGCCATCAGTGGGACCGGGACAGGGGGTTGGACAGATACGCAGTATTTT